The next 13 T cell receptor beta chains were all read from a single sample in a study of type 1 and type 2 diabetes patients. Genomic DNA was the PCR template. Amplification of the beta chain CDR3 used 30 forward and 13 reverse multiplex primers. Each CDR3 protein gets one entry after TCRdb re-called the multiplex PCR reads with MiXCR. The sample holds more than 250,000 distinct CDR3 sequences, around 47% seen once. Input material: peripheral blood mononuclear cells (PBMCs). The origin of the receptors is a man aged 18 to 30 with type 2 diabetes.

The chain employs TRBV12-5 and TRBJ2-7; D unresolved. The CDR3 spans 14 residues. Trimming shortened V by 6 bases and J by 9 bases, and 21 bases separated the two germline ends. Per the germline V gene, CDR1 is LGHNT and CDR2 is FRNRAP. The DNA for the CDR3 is TGTGCTAGTGGCCGGAAAGGCCCCAACCCCGGGCAGTACTTC. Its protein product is CASGRKGPNPGQYF.

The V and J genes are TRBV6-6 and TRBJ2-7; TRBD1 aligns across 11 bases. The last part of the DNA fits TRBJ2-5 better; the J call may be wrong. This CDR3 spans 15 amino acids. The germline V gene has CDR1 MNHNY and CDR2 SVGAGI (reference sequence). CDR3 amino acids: CASSYTGQGAETQYF. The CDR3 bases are TGTGCCAGCAGTTACACTGGACAGGGGGCAGAGACCCAGTACTTC.

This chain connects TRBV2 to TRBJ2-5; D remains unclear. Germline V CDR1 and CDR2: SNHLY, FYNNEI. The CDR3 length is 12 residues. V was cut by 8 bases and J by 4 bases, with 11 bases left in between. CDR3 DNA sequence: TGTGCCAGCCGAGATTGGTCAGAGACCCAGTACTTC. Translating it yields CASRDWSETQYF.

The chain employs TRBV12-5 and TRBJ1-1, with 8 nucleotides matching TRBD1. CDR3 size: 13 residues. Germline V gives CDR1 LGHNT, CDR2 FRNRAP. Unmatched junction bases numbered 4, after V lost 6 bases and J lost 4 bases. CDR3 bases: TGTGCTAGTGGGCCAGGACAGGGCACTGAAGCTTTCTTT. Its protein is CASGPGQGTEAFF.

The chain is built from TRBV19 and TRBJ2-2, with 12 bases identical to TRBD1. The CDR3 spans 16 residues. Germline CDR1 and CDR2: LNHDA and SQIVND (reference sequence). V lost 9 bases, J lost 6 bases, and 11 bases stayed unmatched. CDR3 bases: TGTGCCAGCATGGCCGGGACAGGGGGCCCTCCCGGGGAGCTGTTTTTT. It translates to CASMAGTGGPPGELFF. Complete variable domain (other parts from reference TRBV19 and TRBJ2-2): DGGITQSPKYLFRKEGQNVTLSCEQNLNHDAMYWYRQDPGQGLRLIYYSQIVNDFQKGDIAEGYSVSREKKESFPLTVTSAQKNPTAFYLCASMAGTGGPPGELFFGEGSRLTVL.

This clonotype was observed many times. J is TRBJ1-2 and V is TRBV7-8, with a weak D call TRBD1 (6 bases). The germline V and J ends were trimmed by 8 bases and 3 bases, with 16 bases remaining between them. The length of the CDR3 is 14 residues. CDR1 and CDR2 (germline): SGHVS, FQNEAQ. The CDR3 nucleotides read TGTGCCAGCCTTCGAACAGGGACGGACTATGGCTACACCTTC. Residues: CASLRTGTDYGYTF.

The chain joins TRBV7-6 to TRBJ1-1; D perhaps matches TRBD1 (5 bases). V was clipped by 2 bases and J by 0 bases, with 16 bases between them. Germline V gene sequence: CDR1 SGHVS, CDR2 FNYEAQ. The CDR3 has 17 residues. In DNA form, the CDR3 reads TGTGCCAGCAGCTTACATGGGGACGGCACAATGAACACTGAAGCTTTCTTT. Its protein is CASSLHGDGTMNTEAFF.

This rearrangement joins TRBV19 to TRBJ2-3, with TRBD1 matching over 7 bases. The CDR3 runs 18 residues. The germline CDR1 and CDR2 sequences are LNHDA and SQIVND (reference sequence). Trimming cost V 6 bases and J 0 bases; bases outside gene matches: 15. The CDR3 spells CASRNKTKQGPSTDTQYF. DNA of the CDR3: TGTGCCAGTAGGAACAAAACAAAACAGGGGCCCAGCACAGATACGCAGTATTTT.

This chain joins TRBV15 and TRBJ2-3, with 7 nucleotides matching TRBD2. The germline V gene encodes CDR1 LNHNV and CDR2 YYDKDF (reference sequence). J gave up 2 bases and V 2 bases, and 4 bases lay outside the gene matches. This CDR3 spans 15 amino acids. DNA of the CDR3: TGTGCCACCAGCAGACGGGGGGACCCCACAGATACGCAGTATTTT. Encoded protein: CATSRRGDPTDTQYF.

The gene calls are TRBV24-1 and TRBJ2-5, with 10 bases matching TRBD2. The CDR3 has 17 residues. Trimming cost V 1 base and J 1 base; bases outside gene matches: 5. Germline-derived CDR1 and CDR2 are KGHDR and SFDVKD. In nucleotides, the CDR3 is TGTGCCACCAGTGATTTTGTAGGGACTAGCGTCCAAGAGACCCAGTACTTC. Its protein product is CATSDFVGTSVQETQYF.

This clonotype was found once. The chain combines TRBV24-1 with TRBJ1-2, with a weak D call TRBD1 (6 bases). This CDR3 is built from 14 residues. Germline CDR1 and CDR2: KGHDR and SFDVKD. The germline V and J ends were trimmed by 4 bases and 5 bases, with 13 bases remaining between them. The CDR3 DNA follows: TGTGCCACCAGTGAGCCAGGGGTTAAATATGGCTACACCTTC. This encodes CATSEPGVKYGYTF.

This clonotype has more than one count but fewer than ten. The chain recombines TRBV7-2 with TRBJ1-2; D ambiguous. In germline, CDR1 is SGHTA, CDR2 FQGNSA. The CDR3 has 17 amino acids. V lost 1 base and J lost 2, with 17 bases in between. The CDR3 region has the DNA TGTGCCAGCAGCTTAGTTGGCAGCCGGTTGGGGAACTATGGCTACACCTTC. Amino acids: CASSLVGSRLGNYGYTF.

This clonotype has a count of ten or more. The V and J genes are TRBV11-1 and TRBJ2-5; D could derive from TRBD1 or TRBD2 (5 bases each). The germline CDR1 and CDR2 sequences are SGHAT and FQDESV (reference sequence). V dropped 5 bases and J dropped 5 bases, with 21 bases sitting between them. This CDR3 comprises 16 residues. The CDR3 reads CASSPISGPDIETQYF. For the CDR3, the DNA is TGTGCCAGCAGCCCAATCTCGGGGCCTGACATCGAGACCCAGTACTTC.